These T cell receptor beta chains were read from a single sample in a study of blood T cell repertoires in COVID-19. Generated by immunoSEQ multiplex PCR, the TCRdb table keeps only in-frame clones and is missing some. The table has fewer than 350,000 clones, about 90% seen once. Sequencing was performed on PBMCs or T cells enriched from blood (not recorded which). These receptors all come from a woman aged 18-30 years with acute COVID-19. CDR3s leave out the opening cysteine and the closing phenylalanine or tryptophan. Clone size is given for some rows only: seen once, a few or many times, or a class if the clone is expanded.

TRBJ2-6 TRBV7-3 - ASSLDRGSGANVLT
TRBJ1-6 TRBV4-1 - ASSQPIGDRANSPLH
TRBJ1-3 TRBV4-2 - ASSQDGHNSGNTIY
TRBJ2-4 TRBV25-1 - ASSELGSGAKNIQY
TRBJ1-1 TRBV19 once ASSNPGTGSTLTEAF
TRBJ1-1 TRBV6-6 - ASSYPMSEAF
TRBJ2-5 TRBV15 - ATSRDSDQETQY
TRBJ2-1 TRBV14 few ASSQVRESYNEQF
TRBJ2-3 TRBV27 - ASSLSPAEADTQY
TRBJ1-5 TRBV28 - ASSLPRTGGNQPQH
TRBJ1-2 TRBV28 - ASSLDTWDRDFYGYT
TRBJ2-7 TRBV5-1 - ASSLGMTSFGEQY
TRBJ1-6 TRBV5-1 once ASSLSSTPYNSPLH
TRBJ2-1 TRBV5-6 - ASSLFPNNEQF
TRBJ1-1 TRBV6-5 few ASSGLKNTEAF
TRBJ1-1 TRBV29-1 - SVVLPVNTEAF
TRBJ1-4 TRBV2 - ASSRAGHATNEKLF
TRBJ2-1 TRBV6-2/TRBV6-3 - ASSTEGLGRDEQF
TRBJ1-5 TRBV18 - ASSSGLGGGESNQPQH
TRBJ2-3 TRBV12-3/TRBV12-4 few ASSHFNRDTQY
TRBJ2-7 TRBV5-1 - ASSLRRGPSYEQY
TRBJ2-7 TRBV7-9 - ASSSEGGPRNEQY
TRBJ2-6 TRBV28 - ASGRFFGRGLSGANVLT
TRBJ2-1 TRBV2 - ATRLRGLGNEQF
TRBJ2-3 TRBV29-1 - SVEQGATDTQY
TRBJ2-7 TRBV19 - ASSGARVYEQY
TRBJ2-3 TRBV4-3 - ASSRDRVFPDTQY
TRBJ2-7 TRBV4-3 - ASSQGRQGIYEQY
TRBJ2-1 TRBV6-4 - ASSISGNTYNEQF
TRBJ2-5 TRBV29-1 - SVDRGPETQY
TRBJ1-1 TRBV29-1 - SVEGWRNTEAF
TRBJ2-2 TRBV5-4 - ASRQASGGSSGELF
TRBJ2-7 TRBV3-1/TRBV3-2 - ASSQGRGSLYEQY
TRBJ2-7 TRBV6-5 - ASSYSPPGDEQY
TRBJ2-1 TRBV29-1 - SVLPGLQTNEQF
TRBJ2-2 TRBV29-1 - SVRGRSGTGELF
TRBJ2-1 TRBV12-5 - ASGLRTSGRDGYEQF
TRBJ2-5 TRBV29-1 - SVEGVWASGGRLTQY
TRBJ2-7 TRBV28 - ASSLSGSEDYEQY
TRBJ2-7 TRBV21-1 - ASSTMTSGYYEQY
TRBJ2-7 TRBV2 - ASRGSSYEQY
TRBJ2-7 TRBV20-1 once SASMPSASYEQY
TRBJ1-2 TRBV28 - ASSLGPSKQGGYT
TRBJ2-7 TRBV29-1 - SVVDSRSYEQY
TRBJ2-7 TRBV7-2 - ASSPRLAGYEQY
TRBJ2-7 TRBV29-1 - SVRRTSGSVEQY
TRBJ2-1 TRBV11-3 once ASSLSGRLSSYNEQF